This note documents a single T cell receptor (beta chain) sequence. Its target is not known. This sample is part of a study of T cell repertoires in cytomegalovirus infection. The wider study: Well-studied HLA-B-restricted CMV epitopes were used in the study alongside recently identified HLA-C-restricted ones. From public TCR beta signatures came an indication of both CMV infection and matching HLA type.

CDR1 is DFQATT, CDR2 SNEGSKA, per germline (reference sequence). The CDR3 spans 15 residues. V dropped 1 base and J dropped 3 bases, with 13 bases sitting between them. Study-level points and caveats: Ex vivo, HLA-C-restricted CMV-specific TCR beta clonotypes prevailed over the rest of the response. Based on cumulative public TCR beta family frequency, carriers of CMV plus the relevant HLA were identified.

Via MiXCR, TCRdb re-called the reads, giving one row per CDR3 protein. The sample gives around 360,000 distinct CDR3 sequences, roughly 36% of which show up once; around an eighth is in the top ten. V is TRBV20-1 and J is TRBJ2-1; tentative D call: TRBD2 (5 bases). The receptor's source is a human donor in good health (CMV status not recorded). Some clones in this sample may be carry-over from other donors' samples. This specimen consisted of cultured PBMCs, obtained from culture after CMV antigen stimulation. The CDR3 nucleotides read TGCAGTGCTAGAGGGTTTGGCGGGCACTACAATGAGCAGTTCTTC. Translated: CSARGFGGHYNEQFF.